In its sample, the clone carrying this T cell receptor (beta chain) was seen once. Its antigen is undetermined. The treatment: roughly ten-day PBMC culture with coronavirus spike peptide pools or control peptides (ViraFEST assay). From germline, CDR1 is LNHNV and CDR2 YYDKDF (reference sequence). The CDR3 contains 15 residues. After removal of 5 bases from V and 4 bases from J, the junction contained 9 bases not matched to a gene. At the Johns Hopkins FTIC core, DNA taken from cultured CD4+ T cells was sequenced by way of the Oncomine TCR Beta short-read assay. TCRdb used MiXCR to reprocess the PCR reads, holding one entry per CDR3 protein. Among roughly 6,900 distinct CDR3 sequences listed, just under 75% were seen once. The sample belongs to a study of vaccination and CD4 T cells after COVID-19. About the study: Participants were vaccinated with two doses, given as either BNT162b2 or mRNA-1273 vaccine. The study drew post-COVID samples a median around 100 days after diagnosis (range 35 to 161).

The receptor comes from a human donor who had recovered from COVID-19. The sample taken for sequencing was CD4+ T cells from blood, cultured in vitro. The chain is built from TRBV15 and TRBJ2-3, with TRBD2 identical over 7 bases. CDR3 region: CATSAHAGVADTQYF. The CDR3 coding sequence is TGTGCCACCAGCGCCCACGCGGGAGTCGCAGATACGCAGTATTTT.